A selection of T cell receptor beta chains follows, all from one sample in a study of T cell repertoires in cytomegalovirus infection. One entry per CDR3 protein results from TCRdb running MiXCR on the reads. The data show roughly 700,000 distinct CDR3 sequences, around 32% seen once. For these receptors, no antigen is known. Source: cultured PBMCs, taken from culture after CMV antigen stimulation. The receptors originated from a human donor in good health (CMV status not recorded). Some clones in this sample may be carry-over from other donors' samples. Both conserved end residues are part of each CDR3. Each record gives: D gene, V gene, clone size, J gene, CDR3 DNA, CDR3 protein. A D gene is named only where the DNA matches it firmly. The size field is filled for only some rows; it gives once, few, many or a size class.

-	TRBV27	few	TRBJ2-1	TGTGCCAGCAGTCAGGGGGGAATATCCAATGAGCAGTTCTTC	CASSQGGISNEQFF
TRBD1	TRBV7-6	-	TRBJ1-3	TGTGCCGGGGGAAAGGGGGACAGCTCTGGAAACACCATATATTTT	CAGGKGDSSGNTIYF
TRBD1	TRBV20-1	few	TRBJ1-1	TGCAGTGCCGAGACAGGGGACACTGAAGCTTTCTTT	CSAETGDTEAFF
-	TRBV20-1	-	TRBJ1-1	TGCAGAGCTCCGAGGGAAGGGTACACTGAAGCTTTCTTT	CRAPREGYTEAFF
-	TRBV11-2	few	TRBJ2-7	TGTGCCAGCAGCTTAGGCTCCGGGACCTACTACGAGCAGTACTTC	CASSLGSGTYYEQYF
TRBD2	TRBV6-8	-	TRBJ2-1	TGTGCCAGCAGTTATAGGACTAGCGGGGAGCAGTTCTTC	CASSYRTSGEQFF
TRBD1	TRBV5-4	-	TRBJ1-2	TGTGCCAGCAGCTTGAGGGGACAGGTCTATGGCTACACCTTC	CASSLRGQVYGYTF
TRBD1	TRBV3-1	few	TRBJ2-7	TGTGCCAGCAGCCAAGAGACAGGGAAGATCTACGAGCAGTACTTC	CASSQETGKIYEQYF
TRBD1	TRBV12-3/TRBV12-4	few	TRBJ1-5	TGTGCCAGCAGTTCCGGGACAGTTTATGGCAGCAATCAGCCCCAGCATTTT	CASSSGTVYGSNQPQHF
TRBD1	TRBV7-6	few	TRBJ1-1	TGTGCCAGCAGCTTACCCCAAAGGGACAGTTTGGACACTGAAGCTTTCTTT	CASSLPQRDSLDTEAFF
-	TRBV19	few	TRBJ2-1	TGTGCCAGTTCGGGGCAGACTTACAATGAGCAGTTCTTC	CASSGQTYNEQFF
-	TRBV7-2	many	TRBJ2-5	TGTGCCAGCAGCTCCGAGACCCTGGTCGGGACCCAGTACTTC	CASSSETLVGTQYF
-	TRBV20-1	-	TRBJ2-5	TGCAGTGCTACGGACTACAGGCAGGAGACCCAGTACTTC	CSATDYRQETQYF
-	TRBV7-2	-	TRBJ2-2	TGTGCCAGCAGCTTATCAGGACAAAACACCGGGGAGCTGTTTTTT	CASSLSGQNTGELFF
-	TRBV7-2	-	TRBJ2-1	TGTGCCAGCAGCCTATACAGGGAGAGTGAGCAGTTCTTC	CASSLYRESEQFF
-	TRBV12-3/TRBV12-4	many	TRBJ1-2	TGTGCCAGCAGCTTTGTGGGTGTTGGCTACACCTTC	CASSFVGVGYTF
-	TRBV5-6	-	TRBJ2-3	TGTGCCAGCAGATCCCTCCTGGATACGCAGTATTTT	CASRSLLDTQYF
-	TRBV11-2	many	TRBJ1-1	TGTGCCAGCAGTTTACAGCGATACACTGAAGCTTTCTTT	CASSLQRYTEAFF
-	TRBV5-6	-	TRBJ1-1	TGTGCCAGCAGCTTGCACGGAGGAGGGATTGAAGCTTTCTTT	CASSLHGGGIEAFF
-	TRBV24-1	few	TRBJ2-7	TGTGCCACCAGTGGCCGGGACTCGGACTACGAGCAGTACTTC	CATSGRDSDYEQYF
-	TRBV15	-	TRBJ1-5	TGTGCCACCAAGCCCTTTGAAGGGTGGGATAGCAATCAGCCCCAGCATTTT	CATKPFEGWDSNQPQHF
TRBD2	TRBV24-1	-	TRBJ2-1	TGTGCCACCAGTGATTCCGAGGCTAGCGGGAGGAGGGGTGAGCAGTTCTTC	CATSDSEASGRRGEQFF
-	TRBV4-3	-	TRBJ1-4	TGCGCCAGCAGCCAACAACAGGGCAGGGGCCGGGAAAAACTGTTTTTT	CASSQQQGRGREKLFF
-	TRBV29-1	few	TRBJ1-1	TGCAGCGTTCCCACAGATGAAACCAACACTGAAGCTTTCTTT	CSVPTDETNTEAFF
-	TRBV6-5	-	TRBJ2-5	TGTGCCAGCAGGGTAGGATTCGACGCCTCCGCGGAGACCCAGTACTTC	CASRVGFDASAETQYF
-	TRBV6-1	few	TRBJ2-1	TGTGCCAGCAGTGAACTGGGACGTCGAGGTGAGCAGTTCTTC	CASSELGRRGEQFF
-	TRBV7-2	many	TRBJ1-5	TGTGCCAGCAGCTTATCTGGACAGCTCGGCAATCAGCCCCAGCATTTT	CASSLSGQLGNQPQHF
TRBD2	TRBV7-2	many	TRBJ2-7	TGTGCCAGCAGCTGGGGCGGGGGGTCCTACGAGCAGTACTTC	CASSWGGGSYEQYF
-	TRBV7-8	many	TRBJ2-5	TGTGCCAGCAGCTGGGGGACCCGAGGGGAGACCCAGTACTTC	CASSWGTRGETQYF
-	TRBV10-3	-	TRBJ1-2	TGTGCCATTAGCGGGAGCCTGCCCTATGGCTACACCTTC	CAISGSLPYGYTF
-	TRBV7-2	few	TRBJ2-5	TGTGCCAGCAGCTTACCCACAGAAGAGACCCAGTACTTC	CASSLPTEETQYF
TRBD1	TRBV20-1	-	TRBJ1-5	TGCAGTGCTAGAGAACAGGGGGCCTATCAGCCCCAGCATTTT	CSAREQGAYQPQHF
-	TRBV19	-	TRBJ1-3	TGTGCCAGTAATCAACCAGGCTCTGGAAACACCATATATTTT	CASNQPGSGNTIYF
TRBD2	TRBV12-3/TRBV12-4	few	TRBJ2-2	TGTGCCAGCAGTAGACTAGCGGGAGCTGACGGGGAGCTGTTTTTT	CASSRLAGADGELFF
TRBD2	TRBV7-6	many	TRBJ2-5	TGTGCCAGCAGCTTGCGGAGTAGCGGGCTGCAAGAGACCCAGTACTTC	CASSLRSSGLQETQYF
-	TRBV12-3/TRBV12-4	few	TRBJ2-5	TGTGCCAGCAGGGACCTAGTCGGAGCGGGAGAGACCCAGTACTTC	CASRDLVGAGETQYF
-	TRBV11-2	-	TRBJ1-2	TGTGCCAGCAGCTTAGAGTCTCTTGAGGTTGGCTACACCTTC	CASSLESLEVGYTF
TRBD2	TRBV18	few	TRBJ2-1	TGTGCCAGCTCACCACCTAGCGGGAGCGGGTACAATGAGCAGTTCTTC	CASSPPSGSGYNEQFF
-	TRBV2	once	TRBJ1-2	TGTGCCAGCAGTCTAGGGACTTACTATGGCTACACCTTC	CASSLGTYYGYTF
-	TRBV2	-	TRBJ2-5	TGTGCCAGCCGTGGGGGCGCGGGGATCGGGGAGACCCAGTACTTC	CASRGGAGIGETQYF
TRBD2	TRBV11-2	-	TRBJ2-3	TGTGCCAGCAGCTTATTCGCGGGAGAGTCAGATACGCAGTATTTT	CASSLFAGESDTQYF
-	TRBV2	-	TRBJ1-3	TGTGCCAGCAGTCCTGACTACTCGTCCTCTGGAAACACCATATATTTT	CASSPDYSSSGNTIYF
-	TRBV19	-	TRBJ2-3	TGTGCCAGTCGGCCAGAGCAGAGCACAGATACGCAGTATTTT	CASRPEQSTDTQYF
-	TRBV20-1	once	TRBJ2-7	TGCAGTGCTAGAGACATCACCCAAGGAGAGCAGTACTTC	CSARDITQGEQYF
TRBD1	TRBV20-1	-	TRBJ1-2	TGCAGTGCTAGACTTCACGCGGGACAGCCAAGAAACTATGGCTACACCTTC	CSARLHAGQPRNYGYTF
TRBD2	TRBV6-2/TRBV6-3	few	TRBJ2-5	TGTGCCAGCACACAAAGCGGGGGAGAGACCCAGTACTTC	CASTQSGGETQYF
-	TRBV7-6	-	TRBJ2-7	TGTGCCAGCGGGTCCTCGACAGGCTCCTACGAGCAGTACTTC	CASGSSTGSYEQYF
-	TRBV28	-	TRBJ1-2	TGTGCCAGCAGTACCGGTTGGACAGCCTATGGCTACACCTTC	CASSTGWTAYGYTF
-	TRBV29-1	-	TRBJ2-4	TGCAGCGTTGATCAGGTTGACCAAAACATTCAGTACTTC	CSVDQVDQNIQYF
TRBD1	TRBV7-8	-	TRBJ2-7	TGTGCCAGCAGCGAGCGCCGGGACAGACTTAACAAGCAGTACTTC	CASSERRDRLNKQYF
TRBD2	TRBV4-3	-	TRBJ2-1	TGCGCCAGCAGCAAAGGACTAGCGGTCTACAATGAGCAGTTCTTC	CASSKGLAVYNEQFF
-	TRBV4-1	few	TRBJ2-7	TGCGCCAGCAGCCAAGTGGAGGCAGGGGACTCCTACGAGCAGTACTTC	CASSQVEAGDSYEQYF
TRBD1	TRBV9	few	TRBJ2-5	TGTGCCAGCAGCGCCTTTGGACAGGGATGGGAGACCCAGTACTTC	CASSAFGQGWETQYF
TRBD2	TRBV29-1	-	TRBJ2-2	TGCAGCGCTAAGGGACTAGCGGGGGTGGGGGCGACCGGGGAGCTGTTTTTT	CSAKGLAGVGATGELFF
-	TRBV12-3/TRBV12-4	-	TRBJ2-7	TGTGCCAGCCAGTCTCCCTCCTACGAGCAGTACTTC	CASQSPSYEQYF
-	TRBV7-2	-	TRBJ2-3	TGTGCCAGCAGCTCCCTTTATACAGATACGCAGTATTTT	CASSSLYTDTQYF
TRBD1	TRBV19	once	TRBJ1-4	TGTGCCAGTAGCGGCGACAGGGGGAACGAAAAACTGTTTTTT	CASSGDRGNEKLFF
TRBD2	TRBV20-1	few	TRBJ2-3	TGCAGTGCTGTACTAGCGGGAGTCGCAGATACGCAGTATTTT	CSAVLAGVADTQYF
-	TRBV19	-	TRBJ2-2	TGTGCCAGTAGAACGAGGGGGGACACCGGGGAGCTGTTTTTT	CASRTRGDTGELFF